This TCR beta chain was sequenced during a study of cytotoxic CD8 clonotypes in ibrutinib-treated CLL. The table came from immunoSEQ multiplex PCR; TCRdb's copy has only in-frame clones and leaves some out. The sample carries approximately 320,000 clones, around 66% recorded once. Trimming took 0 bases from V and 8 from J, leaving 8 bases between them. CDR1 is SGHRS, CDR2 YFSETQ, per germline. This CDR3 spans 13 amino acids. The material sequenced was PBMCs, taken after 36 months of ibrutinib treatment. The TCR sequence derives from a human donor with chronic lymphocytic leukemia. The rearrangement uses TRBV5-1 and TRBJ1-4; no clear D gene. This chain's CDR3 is CASSLGVGEKLFF. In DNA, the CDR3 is TGCGCCAGCAGCTTGGGCGTAGGCGAAAAACTGTTTTTT.